What follows is one T cell receptor (beta chain) and its context. Antigen unknown. Trimming took 7 bases from V and 8 from J; bases not matched to a gene: 6. Germline assignment: CDR1 SGHAT and CDR2 FQNNGV. This CDR3 has 13 amino acids. The sample comes from a study of T cell responses to AZD1222 COVID-19 vaccine. Data came from immunoSEQ multiplex PCR; TCRdb stores just in-frame clones and leaves some out. The sample has 150,000 or so clones; under 95% are singletons. Whole-study findings and limits: Unmutated variant regions are reportedly the target of nearly half of TCRs that are spike-specific. Vaccine-related CD4 TCRs covered spike, predominating at 160-218 and 743-854. Baseline testing showed seropositivity in only a handful of AZD1222 recipients. Donors were largely white British and mainly female; clonal diversity was possibly underestimated.

This rearrangement joins TRBV11-2 to TRBJ1-3; TRBD1 matches 9 bases. Sequencing was performed on peripheral blood, taken on day 0 of AZD1222 vaccination. The receptor was derived from an adult in good health. The chain's CDR3 is CASNEDRGDTIYF. The CDR3 nucleotides are TGTGCCAGCAACGAGGACAGGGGAGACACCATATATTTT.